The 2 T cell receptor beta chains presented below share a single source sample, sequenced in a study of T-cell memory formation after mild COVID-19. Each CDR3 protein is one row after TCRdb ran MiXCR on the 5' RACE reads. The table lists some 350,000 distinct CDR3 sequences, approximately 13% of them singletons. Sequenced: PBMCs or a T cell subset sorted from them (not recorded which). The origin of the receptors is a man aged 18 to 29 who had mild COVID-19 (a few samples of this study predate the infection). Cell type and time point are not known.

In its sample, this clonotype was seen many times. This chain uses TRBV7-9 with TRBJ2-1, with 7 bases matching TRBD1. The CDR3 contains 15 residues. The germline V gene has CDR1 SEHNR and CDR2 FQNEAQ (reference sequence). Losses at the gene ends were 2 bases for V and 6 bases for J; bases not matched to a gene: 7. Here the CDR3 DNA reads TGTGCCAGCAGCTTACCACAGGGGTCTGGCAATGAGCAGTTCTTC. Encoded protein: CASSLPQGSGNEQFF.

The chain joins TRBV20-1 to TRBJ2-5, with a weak D call TRBD1 (5 bases). With 0 bases removed from V and 3 bases from J, the gap between germline ends came to 11 bases. Germline V gene sequence: CDR1 DFQATT, CDR2 SNEGSKA (reference sequence). The length of the CDR3 is 14 residues. In DNA, the CDR3 is TGCAGTGCTAGAGATCTCGTAGGGGAAGAGACCCAGTACTTC. The encoded protein is CSARDLVGEETQYF.